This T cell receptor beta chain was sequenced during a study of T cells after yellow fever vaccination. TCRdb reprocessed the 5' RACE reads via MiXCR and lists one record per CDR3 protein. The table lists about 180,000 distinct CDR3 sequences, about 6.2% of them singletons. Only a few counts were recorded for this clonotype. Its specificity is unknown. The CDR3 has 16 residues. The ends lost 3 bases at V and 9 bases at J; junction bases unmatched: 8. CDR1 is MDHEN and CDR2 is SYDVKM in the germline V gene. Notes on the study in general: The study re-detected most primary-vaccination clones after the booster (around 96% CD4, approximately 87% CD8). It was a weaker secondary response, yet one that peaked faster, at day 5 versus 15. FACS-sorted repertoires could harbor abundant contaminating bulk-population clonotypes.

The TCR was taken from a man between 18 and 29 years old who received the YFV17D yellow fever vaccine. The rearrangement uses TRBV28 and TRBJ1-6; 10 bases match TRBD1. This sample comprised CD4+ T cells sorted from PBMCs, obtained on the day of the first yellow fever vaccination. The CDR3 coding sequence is TGTGCCAGCAGTTTGGCGTTGGGACAGGGGTCTTCACCCCTCCACTTT. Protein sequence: CASSLALGQGSSPLHF.